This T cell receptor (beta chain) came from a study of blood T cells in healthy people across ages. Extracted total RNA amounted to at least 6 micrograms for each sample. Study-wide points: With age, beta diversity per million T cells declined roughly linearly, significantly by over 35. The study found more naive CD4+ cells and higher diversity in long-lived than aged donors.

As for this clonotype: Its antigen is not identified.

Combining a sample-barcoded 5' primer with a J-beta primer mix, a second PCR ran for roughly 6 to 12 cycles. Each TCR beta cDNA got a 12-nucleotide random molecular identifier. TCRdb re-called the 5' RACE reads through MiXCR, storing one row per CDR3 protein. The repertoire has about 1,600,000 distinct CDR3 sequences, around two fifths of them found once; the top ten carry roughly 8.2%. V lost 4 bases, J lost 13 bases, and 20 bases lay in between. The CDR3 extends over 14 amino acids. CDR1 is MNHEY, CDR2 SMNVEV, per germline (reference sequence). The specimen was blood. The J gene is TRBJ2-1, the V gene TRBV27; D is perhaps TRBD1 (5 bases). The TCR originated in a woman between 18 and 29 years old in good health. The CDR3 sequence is CASSSPLRAETQFF. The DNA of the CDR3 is TGTGCCAGCAGTTCCCCGCTCAGGGCGGAGACCCAGTTCTTC.